This T cell receptor (beta chain) was obtained from a study of T cells in Graves' hyperthyroidism and ophthalmopathy (dated by TCRdb to between 2017 and 2020). For the study in its entirety: Peripheral blood was sampled at the time of initial diagnosis, prior to any treatment. The study also compared thyroid tissue and blood T-cell repertoires from a handful of Graves' hyperthyroidism patients. Prospective prediction of ophthalmopathy was tested in an independent validation cohort consisting of fewer than 20 hyperthyroidism patients and around 16 patients who later progressed to ophthalmopathy. A discovery cohort of approximately 100 patients, fewer than 50 with Graves' ophthalmopathy and approximately 60 with stable Graves' hyperthyroidism, was used to find distinguishing TCR V-J signatures. The 100 or so discovery patients were randomly split 7:3 into training and test sets. According to the paper, TCR Vbeta CDR3 sequencing was carried out on 135 peripheral blood samples, which came from about 45 ophthalmopathy, roughly 75 hyperthyroidism and roughly 17 progressor patients. After blood sampling, hyperthyroidism patients were treated with methimazole at a starting dose of 30 mg daily, and ophthalmopathy patients were treated with high-dose intravenous methylprednisolone.

TCR beta CDR3 regions were amplified from RNA transcripts. The first round of RT-PCR for the TCR CDR3 was performed with the HTBI primer set and the Qiagen OneStep RT-PCR kit. Libraries were constructed in a second round of multiplex PCR, after which size selection and purification were performed. The libraries were sequenced on an Illumina HiSeq2000 using paired-end 100 bp reads. On the authors' methods: SOAPnuke was used to process the raw data, removing reads that contained adapters or uncalled bases, had a mean Phred below 15, or lacked an exact match to the constant primer or identifier. High-quality paired reads were merged using COPE v1.2.5, and each unique nucleotide sequence was defined as a clonotype. MiTCR v1.1 was used to align clonotypes to the IMGT TRBV, TRBD and TRBJ reference segments. The analysis included only V-J combinations with a frequency above 0.0001, which together covered approximately 99% of the repertoires. The TCS score was defined as F50 (clonal expansion) divided by E x V (chaos), with BLOSUM62-based TCRdist calculated between CDR3 peptides within each V-J. Welch's t-statistics and random forest reduced 500 to 550 V-J features to 13, which were used in a naive Bayes classifier (R e1071). TCRdb trimmed public reads at Q25 via fastp, called clones via MiXCR and kept in-frame beta chains. Identical CDR3 protein sequences are pooled into one entry, listed with their most common genes and DNA. TCRdb's processing, not the authors' own work, is the source of the V and J calls. The sample data list under 400,000 distinct CDR3 sequences, and 15% of these were observed just once. Of the sample, about 20% falls within the top ten clones.

With respect to this clonotype: Its antigen is currently not known. It has no much larger one-base neighbor in the sample; base qualities were not kept.

Ophthalmopathy patients had moderately to severely active disease, with a Clinical Activity Score of 3 or more, a NOSPECS grade of 4 or more, and a disease duration of less than 3 months. The study excluded patients with uncontrolled infections, other autoimmune diseases, pregnancy or lactation. Clinical symptoms, serum thyroxine and TRAb, thyroid ultrasound, and orbital computed tomography formed the basis for the diagnoses. PBMCs were isolated from 10 ml of fresh peripheral blood by Ficoll-Paque density gradient centrifugation. Total RNA was extracted with Trizol reagent, and quality was checked on an Agilent 2100 Bioanalyzer. Broader findings and caveats from the paper: In validation, progression to ophthalmopathy was predicted by the model with around 70% sensitivity and 72% to 85% specificity, a median of 6.5 months before onset. Sample size was not statistically predetermined, and investigators were not blinded to group allocation. In cross-validation, a model built on a 13 V-J signature told ophthalmopathy apart from stable hyperthyroidism with 87.88% sensitivity and about 81% specificity, and in testing the same model reached 80%/75%. Blood samples also contained most of the expanded thyroid clonotypes (frequency above 0.001), which suggests that blood repertoires may reflect thyroid immune responses.

CDR1 is given as ENHRY and CDR2 as SYGVKD, both from the germline V gene. V sheds 7 bases and J sheds 2 bases, leaving 12 bases between their ends. The CDR3 goes from the cysteine to the phenylalanine over 14 residues. The only DNA kept is the CDR3, 42 bases in frame from the first base. The sample taken for sequencing was blood. The chain is encoded by TRBV10-3 joined to TRBJ1-5, with the D gene uncertain. The source is a woman aged 60 to 75 with Graves' ophthalmopathy. The bases are TGTGCCATCAACAACGAGGGCGGCAATCAGCCCCAGCATTTT. Its protein product is CAINNEGGNQPQHF.